This T cell receptor beta chain emerged from a study of shared clonotypes between healthy human individuals. Turning to this clone: The target antigen is unknown.

The CDR3 sequence is 15 residues long. Trimming took 3 bases from V and 7 from J; bases not matched to a gene: 9. From germline, CDR1 is LNHDA and CDR2 SQIVND (reference sequence). Splitting of each subset's genomic DNA was done evenly across several immunoSEQ plates. In the source study's methods: ImmunoSEQ only sent back junction sequences with no quality scores, so filtering was done differently. TCRdb's table, derived via immunoSEQ multiplex PCR, lists solely in-frame clones and lacks some. That table gives V, J and clone size, and the DNA gave D and trimming. Counted here are more than 550,000 clones, 80% to 95% occurring once; the ten biggest clones make up 30% to 35%. Study outcomes and limitations: The four-donor shared clonotypes exceeded non-shared clonotypes in generation probability, with non-shared ones scoring lower. About 5% was the fraction of naive CD4 clonotypes found shared across a few donors.

The rearrangement joins TRBV19 to TRBJ2-1, with 7 positions matching TRBD2. This sequence was found in a man in his late teens or twenties in good health. Some clones in this sample may be carry-over from other donors' samples. Sequenced input: memory CD8+ T cells from PBMCs. Subset meaning: CD45RO+ cells pooled with CCR7-negative TemRA cells. CDR3 in amino acids: CASSISRDYRNEQFF. CDR3 in DNA: TGTGCCAGTAGTATTTCTCGGGACTACAGGAATGAGCAGTTCTTC.